This T cell receptor (beta chain) originates from a study of blood T cell repertoires in COVID-19. Clones were read by immunoSEQ multiplex PCR, and TCRdb kept only the in-frame ones, dropping some. Here the sample spans over 95,000 clones, over 75% being singletons. This clone was detected a few times. The germline V and J ends were trimmed by 5 bases and 8 bases, with 9 bases remaining between them. The germline gives CDR1 MNHEY, CDR2 SVGEGT. This CDR3 spans 12 amino acids. The sequenced material came from peripheral blood. This TCR derives from a woman in her seventies who had recovered from COVID-19. The chain carries TRBV6-2 or TRBV6-3 and TRBJ1-4, with unresolved D. The CDR3 spells CASSPETEKLFF. The DNA for the CDR3 is TGTGCCAGCAGTCCCGAGACAGAAAAACTGTTTTTT.